This TCR beta chain was recovered during a study of shared clonotypes between healthy human individuals. The wider study: Contributing individuals were a couple of females and a few males aged 18 to 49.

The junction had 7 bases not matched to a gene; V was cut back by 7 bases and J by 7 bases. Germline V lookup: CDR1 SQVTM, CDR2 ANQGSEA. CDR3 length: 14 amino acids. Data came from immunoSEQ multiplex PCR; TCRdb stores just in-frame clones and leaves some out. The table records more than 450,000 clones, 79% of them present only once. Sequences were obtained from PBMCs. The TCR originated in a middle-aged woman in good health. Some clones in this sample may be carry-over from other donors' samples. This rearrangement joins TRBV29-1 to TRBJ2-1, with TRBD2 matching over 13 bases. The CDR3, as DNA: TGCAGCGCAAAACTAGCGGGAGGGGGAAATGAGCAGTTCTTC. Its translation: CSAKLAGGGNEQFF.